Listed below are T cell receptor beta chains from one sample, sequenced in a study of post-analysis software for immune sequencing data. TCRdb reprocessed the PCR reads with MiXCR, giving one entry per CDR3 protein. This table holds 750,000 to 900,000 distinct CDR3 sequences, under 60% found once. Source material: blood. These receptors were collected from a girl under 18 with multiple sclerosis. CDR3s include the opening cysteine and the closing phenylalanine or tryptophan. The order of the fields is V gene, J gene, D gene, clone size, CDR3 protein, CDR3 DNA. The D gene is left open where the match is weak. A row's size may be missing; if present it is once, few, many or a size class.

V gene: TRBV12-3/TRBV12-4
J gene: TRBJ1-2
D gene: TRBD1
clone size: many
CDR3 protein: CASSLQGEGYTF
CDR3 DNA: TGTGCCAGCAGTTTACAGGGGGAGGGCTACACCTTC

V gene: TRBV7-2
J gene: TRBJ2-3
D gene: NA
clone size: few
CDR3 protein: CASSLGVLLSTDTQYF
CDR3 DNA: TGTGCCAGCAGCTTAGGGGTCCTACTTAGCACAGATACGCAGTATTTT

V gene: TRBV20-1
J gene: TRBJ2-1
D gene: TRBD2
clone size: NA
CDR3 protein: CSARVGTSGLGLYNEQFF
CDR3 DNA: TGCAGTGCTAGAGTGGGGACTAGCGGCCTAGGCCTTTACAATGAGCAGTTCTTC

V gene: TRBV28
J gene: TRBJ2-7
D gene: NA
clone size: few
CDR3 protein: CASTSGDTEQYF
CDR3 DNA: TGTGCCAGCACCTCCGGAGACACCGAGCAGTACTTC

V gene: TRBV2
J gene: TRBJ1-1
D gene: NA
clone size: NA
CDR3 protein: CASSVGATEAFF
CDR3 DNA: TGTGCCAGCAGTGTGGGGGCCACTGAAGCTTTCTTT

V gene: TRBV10-3
J gene: TRBJ2-7
D gene: NA
clone size: NA
CDR3 protein: CAISESGNRLGYEQYF
CDR3 DNA: TGTGCCATCAGTGAGTCCGGGAACAGGCTGGGGTACGAGCAGTACTTC

V gene: TRBV7-8
J gene: TRBJ2-5
D gene: NA
clone size: NA
CDR3 protein: CASSLYGQETQYF
CDR3 DNA: TGTGCCAGCAGCCTCTACGGGCAAGAGACCCAGTACTTC

V gene: TRBV2
J gene: TRBJ2-7
D gene: TRBD1
clone size: few
CDR3 protein: CASRPSGTGYGEQYF
CDR3 DNA: TGTGCCAGCAGGCCTTCCGGGACAGGGTATGGCGAGCAGTACTTC

V gene: TRBV27
J gene: TRBJ2-1
D gene: NA
clone size: few
CDR3 protein: CASSRPSAGEQFF
CDR3 DNA: TGTGCCAGCAGTCGGCCGTCGGCTGGTGAGCAGTTCTTC

V gene: TRBV20-1
J gene: TRBJ1-2
D gene: NA
clone size: NA
CDR3 protein: CSAWGRGGYGYTF
CDR3 DNA: TGCAGTGCGTGGGGCCGGGGAGGCTATGGCTACACCTTC

V gene: TRBV20-1
J gene: TRBJ2-5
D gene: NA
clone size: NA
CDR3 protein: CSARWLTQYF
CDR3 DNA: TGCAGTGCTAGGTGGCTTACCCAGTACTTC

V gene: TRBV7-9
J gene: TRBJ1-5
D gene: NA
clone size: few
CDR3 protein: CASSLAEYQPQHF
CDR3 DNA: TGTGCCAGCAGCTTAGCGGAATATCAGCCCCAGCATTTT

V gene: TRBV6-5
J gene: TRBJ2-7
D gene: TRBD2
clone size: NA
CDR3 protein: CASSRLAGVTSYEQYF
CDR3 DNA: TGTGCCAGCAGCAGACTAGCGGGAGTCACCTCCTACGAGCAGTACTTC

V gene: TRBV6-5
J gene: TRBJ1-2
D gene: NA
clone size: NA
CDR3 protein: CASSYALGGLSYGYTF
CDR3 DNA: TGTGCCAGCAGTTACGCCCTCGGGGGGCTAAGCTATGGCTACACCTTC

V gene: TRBV3-1
J gene: TRBJ2-1
D gene: TRBD2
clone size: few
CDR3 protein: CASSETSGAADEQFF
CDR3 DNA: TGTGCCAGCAGCGAAACTAGCGGGGCCGCCGATGAGCAGTTCTTC

V gene: TRBV6-5
J gene: TRBJ1-6
D gene: NA
clone size: NA
CDR3 protein: CASSQGYPSPLHF
CDR3 DNA: TGTGCCAGCAGTCAGGGGTATCCTTCACCCCTCCACTTT

V gene: TRBV6-5
J gene: TRBJ1-2
D gene: TRBD1
clone size: NA
CDR3 protein: CASSYSPGQGSYGYTF
CDR3 DNA: TGTGCCAGCAGTTACTCCCCGGGACAGGGGTCCTATGGCTACACCTTC

V gene: TRBV12-3/TRBV12-4
J gene: TRBJ2-6
D gene: NA
clone size: NA
CDR3 protein: CASSLHRSSGANVLTF
CDR3 DNA: TGTGCCAGCAGTCTACATAGGTCCTCTGGGGCCAACGTCCTGACTTTC

V gene: TRBV7-3
J gene: TRBJ2-1
D gene: NA
clone size: NA
CDR3 protein: CASSLDGGRVNEQFF
CDR3 DNA: TGTGCCAGCAGTTTAGACGGGGGCAGGGTAAATGAGCAGTTCTTC

V gene: TRBV28
J gene: TRBJ1-2
D gene: TRBD1
clone size: NA
CDR3 protein: CASSLSTGAIRAGYTF
CDR3 DNA: TGTGCCAGCAGCCTCTCGACAGGGGCGATCCGGGCTGGCTACACCTTC

V gene: TRBV20-1
J gene: TRBJ2-7
D gene: TRBD1
clone size: NA
CDR3 protein: CSARRGTESSYEQYF
CDR3 DNA: TGCAGCGCCAGGAGAGGGACAGAAAGCTCCTACGAGCAGTACTTC

V gene: TRBV5-1
J gene: TRBJ2-3
D gene: TRBD2
clone size: NA
CDR3 protein: CASSSEALADRRTQYF
CDR3 DNA: TGCGCCAGCAGCTCGGAGGCGCTAGCGGATAGGCGGACGCAGTATTTT

V gene: TRBV4-1
J gene: TRBJ1-1
D gene: NA
clone size: few
CDR3 protein: CASSLIHRDTEAFF
CDR3 DNA: TGCGCCAGCAGTCTAATACATAGGGACACTGAAGCTTTCTTT

V gene: TRBV4-3
J gene: TRBJ2-5
D gene: NA
clone size: few
CDR3 protein: CASSQVVGGWGEQYF
CDR3 DNA: TGCGCCAGCAGCCAAGTAGTAGGCGGGTGGGGGGAGCAGTACTTC

V gene: TRBV25-1
J gene: TRBJ2-7
D gene: TRBD1
clone size: NA
CDR3 protein: CASQPGGRGLYEQYF
CDR3 DNA: TGTGCCAGCCAACCCGGGGGCAGGGGGCTTTACGAGCAGTACTTC

V gene: TRBV5-1
J gene: TRBJ2-2
D gene: TRBD1
clone size: NA
CDR3 protein: CASSAQGFGELFF
CDR3 DNA: TGCGCCAGCAGCGCACAGGGGTTCGGGGAGCTGTTTTTT

V gene: TRBV12-3/TRBV12-4
J gene: TRBJ1-2
D gene: NA
clone size: few
CDR3 protein: CASTKTGILGYTF
CDR3 DNA: TGTGCCAGCACCAAAACAGGGATCCTAGGCTACACCTTC

V gene: TRBV5-4
J gene: TRBJ1-2
D gene: NA
clone size: few
CDR3 protein: CASSLGNPRGGYTF
CDR3 DNA: TGTGCCAGCAGCTTGGGCAACCCCAGAGGCGGCTACACCTTC

V gene: TRBV20-1
J gene: TRBJ2-7
D gene: NA
clone size: NA
CDR3 protein: CSAREGPGFEQYF
CDR3 DNA: TGCAGTGCTAGAGAAGGGCCGGGTTTTGAGCAGTACTTC

V gene: TRBV7-6
J gene: TRBJ1-2
D gene: NA
clone size: NA
CDR3 protein: CASSLIEDGANYGYTF
CDR3 DNA: TGTGCCAGCAGCTTAATAGAAGACGGAGCTAACTATGGCTACACCTTC

V gene: TRBV5-1
J gene: TRBJ2-7
D gene: TRBD1
clone size: NA
CDR3 protein: CASSSGRTGTGYYEQYF
CDR3 DNA: TGCGCCAGCAGCTCTGGAAGGACCGGGACAGGGTATTACGAGCAGTACTTC

V gene: TRBV20-1
J gene: TRBJ2-7
D gene: TRBD1
clone size: NA
CDR3 protein: CSAGTGEPSYEQYF
CDR3 DNA: TGCAGTGCCGGGACAGGGGAACCTTCCTACGAGCAGTACTTC

V gene: TRBV12-3/TRBV12-4
J gene: TRBJ2-4
D gene: TRBD1
clone size: NA
CDR3 protein: CASSAIRGSEQYF
CDR3 DNA: TGTGCCAGCAGCGCTATCAGGGGGTCAGAGCAGTACTTC

V gene: TRBV20-1
J gene: TRBJ2-1
D gene: TRBD2
clone size: few
CDR3 protein: CSARDPLAGERYNEQFF
CDR3 DNA: TGCAGTGCTAGAGATCCCCTAGCGGGAGAAAGGTACAATGAGCAGTTCTTC

V gene: TRBV11-2
J gene: TRBJ2-7
D gene: TRBD1
clone size: NA
CDR3 protein: CASSLRGPVLPYEQYF
CDR3 DNA: TGTGCCAGCAGCTTAAGGGGGCCGGTCTTACCCTACGAGCAGTACTTC

V gene: TRBV11-2
J gene: TRBJ2-1
D gene: NA
clone size: NA
CDR3 protein: CASSPPRNEQFF
CDR3 DNA: TGTGCCAGCAGCCCCCCCAGGAATGAGCAGTTCTTC

V gene: TRBV12-3/TRBV12-4
J gene: TRBJ1-2
D gene: NA
clone size: once
CDR3 protein: CASSRRESYGYTF
CDR3 DNA: TGTGCCAGCAGCCGGCGAGAGTCCTATGGCTACACCTTC

V gene: TRBV3-1
J gene: TRBJ2-1
D gene: NA
clone size: NA
CDR3 protein: CASSPWGPAGSQEQFF
CDR3 DNA: TGTGCCAGCAGCCCCTGGGGACCCGCAGGGTCCCAGGAGCAGTTCTTC

V gene: TRBV20-1
J gene: TRBJ2-3
D gene: NA
clone size: NA
CDR3 protein: CSAGINADTQYF
CDR3 DNA: TGCAGTGCTGGGATTAACGCAGATACGCAGTATTTT

V gene: TRBV12-3/TRBV12-4
J gene: TRBJ2-7
D gene: TRBD1
clone size: NA
CDR3 protein: CASSKSPGQSYEQYF
CDR3 DNA: TGTGCCAGCAGTAAAAGCCCGGGACAGTCCTACGAGCAGTACTTC

V gene: TRBV7-3
J gene: TRBJ2-1
D gene: NA
clone size: few
CDR3 protein: CASSRGGVYNEQFF
CDR3 DNA: TGTGCCAGCAGCAGAGGGGGGGTCTACAATGAGCAGTTCTTC

V gene: TRBV6-2/TRBV6-3
J gene: TRBJ2-1
D gene: TRBD2
clone size: NA
CDR3 protein: CASSDAVAGGIYEQFF
CDR3 DNA: TGTGCCAGCAGTGATGCCGTAGCGGGAGGGATATATGAGCAGTTCTTC

V gene: TRBV18
J gene: TRBJ2-5
D gene: NA
clone size: NA
CDR3 protein: CASSPRAPAEQYF
CDR3 DNA: TGTGCCAGCTCACCTAGGGCGCCGGCTGAGCAGTACTTC

V gene: TRBV7-2
J gene: TRBJ2-3
D gene: NA
clone size: few
CDR3 protein: CASSLRTPHTDTQYF
CDR3 DNA: TGTGCCAGCAGCTTGAGGACACCGCACACAGATACGCAGTATTTT

V gene: TRBV24-1
J gene: TRBJ2-7
D gene: TRBD1
clone size: NA
CDR3 protein: CATSPGDRVYEQYF
CDR3 DNA: TGTGCCACCAGTCCGGGGGACAGGGTCTACGAGCAGTACTTC

V gene: TRBV7-6
J gene: TRBJ2-7
D gene: NA
clone size: few
CDR3 protein: CASNSRSGAYEQYF
CDR3 DNA: TGTGCCAGCAATTCGAGGTCTGGAGCCTACGAGCAGTACTTC

V gene: TRBV10-3
J gene: TRBJ2-1
D gene: NA
clone size: NA
CDR3 protein: CAISESSWGRGEQFF
CDR3 DNA: TGTGCCATCAGTGAGTCGAGTTGGGGCCGGGGCGAGCAGTTCTTC

V gene: TRBV29-1
J gene: TRBJ2-7
D gene: NA
clone size: few
CDR3 protein: CSVEFGQEPYEQYF
CDR3 DNA: TGCAGCGTTGAATTTGGGCAGGAACCCTACGAGCAGTACTTC

V gene: TRBV15
J gene: TRBJ2-1
D gene: TRBD2
clone size: NA
CDR3 protein: CATSSRRLAGVGYNEQFF
CDR3 DNA: TGTGCCACCAGCAGTAGACGACTAGCGGGAGTGGGGTACAATGAGCAGTTCTTC

V gene: TRBV7-2
J gene: TRBJ2-7
D gene: TRBD1
clone size: NA
CDR3 protein: CASSRRDRGSSEQYF
CDR3 DNA: TGTGCCAGCAGCCGTCGGGACAGGGGGTCATCCGAGCAGTACTTC

V gene: TRBV5-1
J gene: TRBJ1-2
D gene: NA
clone size: NA
CDR3 protein: CASSLVSEANYGYTF
CDR3 DNA: TGCGCCAGCAGCTTGGTTTCTGAGGCTAACTATGGCTACACCTTC

V gene: TRBV10-3
J gene: TRBJ1-6
D gene: NA
clone size: few
CDR3 protein: CAISESSARANSPLHF
CDR3 DNA: TGTGCCATCAGTGAGTCATCAGCGCGTGCTAATTCACCCCTCCACTTT

V gene: TRBV14
J gene: TRBJ2-3
D gene: TRBD2
clone size: NA
CDR3 protein: CASSSRLAGRPDTQYF
CDR3 DNA: TGTGCCAGCAGCTCTCGACTAGCGGGAAGGCCAGATACGCAGTATTTT

V gene: TRBV19
J gene: TRBJ1-5
D gene: NA
clone size: once
CDR3 protein: CASNWDGKQPQHF
CDR3 DNA: TGTGCCAGTAATTGGGACGGGAAACAGCCCCAGCATTTT

V gene: TRBV15
J gene: TRBJ1-1
D gene: NA
clone size: NA
CDR3 protein: CATSSLVEAFF
CDR3 DNA: TGTGCCACCAGCAGTTTAGTGGAAGCTTTCTTT